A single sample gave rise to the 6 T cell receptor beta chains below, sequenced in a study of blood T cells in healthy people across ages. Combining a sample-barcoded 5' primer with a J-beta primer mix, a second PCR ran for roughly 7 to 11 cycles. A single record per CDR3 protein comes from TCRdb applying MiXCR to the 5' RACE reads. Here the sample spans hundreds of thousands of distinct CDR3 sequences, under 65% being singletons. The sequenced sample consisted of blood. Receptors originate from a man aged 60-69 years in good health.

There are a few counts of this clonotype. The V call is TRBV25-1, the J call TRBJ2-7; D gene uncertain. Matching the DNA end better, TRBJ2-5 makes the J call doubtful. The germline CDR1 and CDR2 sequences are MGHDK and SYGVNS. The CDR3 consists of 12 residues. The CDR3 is CASSEAQETQYF. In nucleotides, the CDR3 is TGTGCCAGCAGTGAAGCCCAAGAGACCCAGTACTTC.

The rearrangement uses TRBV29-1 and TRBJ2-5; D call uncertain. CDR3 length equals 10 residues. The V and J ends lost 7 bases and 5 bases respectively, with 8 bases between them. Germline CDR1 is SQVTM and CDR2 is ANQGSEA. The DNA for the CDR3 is TGCAGCGGGAGCCGGGAGACCCAGTACTTC. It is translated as CSGSRETQYF. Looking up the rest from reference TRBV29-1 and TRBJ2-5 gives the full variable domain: SAVISQKPSRDICQRGTSLTIQCQVDSQVTMMFWYRQQPGQSLTLIATANQGSEATYESGFVIDKFPISRPNLTFSTLTVSNMSPEDSSIYLCSGSRETQYFGPGTRLLVL.

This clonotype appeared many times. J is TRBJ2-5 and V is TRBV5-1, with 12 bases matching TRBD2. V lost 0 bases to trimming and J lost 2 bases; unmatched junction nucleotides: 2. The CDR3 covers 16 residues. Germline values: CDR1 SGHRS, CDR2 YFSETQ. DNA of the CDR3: TGCGCCAGCAGCTTGGCCGGGACTAGCGGGCAAGAGACCCAGTACTTC. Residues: CASSLAGTSGQETQYF.

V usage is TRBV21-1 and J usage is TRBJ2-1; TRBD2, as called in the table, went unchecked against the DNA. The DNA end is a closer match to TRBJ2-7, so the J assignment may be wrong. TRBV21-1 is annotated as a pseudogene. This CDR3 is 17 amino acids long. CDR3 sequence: CASSQPCSGGDYNEQYF. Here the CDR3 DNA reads TGTGCCAGCAGCCAGCCCTGTAGCGGGGGAGACTACAATGAGCAGTACTTC.

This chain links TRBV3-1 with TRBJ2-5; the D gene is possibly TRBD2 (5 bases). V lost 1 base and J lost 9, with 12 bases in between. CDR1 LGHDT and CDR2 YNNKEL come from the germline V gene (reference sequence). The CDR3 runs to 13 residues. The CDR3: CASSQGTPPAQYF. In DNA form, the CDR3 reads TGTGCCAGCAGCCAAGGGACTCCACCAGCCCAGTACTTC.

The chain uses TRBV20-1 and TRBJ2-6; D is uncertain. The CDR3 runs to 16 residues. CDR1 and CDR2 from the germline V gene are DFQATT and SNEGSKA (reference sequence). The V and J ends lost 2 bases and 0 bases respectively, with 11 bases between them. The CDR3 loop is CSARLFGFSGANVLTF. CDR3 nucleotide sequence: TGCAGTGCTAGATTATTTGGCTTCTCTGGGGCCAACGTCCTGACTTTC.